This paragraph reports one T cell receptor beta chain. This CDR3 has 15 residues. CDR1 is SGHTA, CDR2 FQGTGA, per germline. Losses at the gene ends were 2 bases for V and 4 bases for J; bases not matched to a gene: 5. Researchers ran the PCR with 60 Vbeta and 13 Jbeta primers. Profiling relied on immunoSEQ multiplex PCR, and the TCRdb table lists in-frame clones only, not all of them. In the table there are 180,000 or so clones, more than 60% of which are singletons. This sample stems from a study of cytomegalovirus exposure and HLA in healthy donors. The chain joins TRBV7-3 to TRBJ2-3; 8 bases are a match to TRBD2. Source material: PBMCs. This TCR came from a woman in her forties in good health and CMV-seropositive. The CDR3 coding sequence is TGTGCCAGCAGCTTAGGGGGCGGGAGGCCAGATACGCAGTATTTT. Its protein is CASSLGGGRPDTQYF.